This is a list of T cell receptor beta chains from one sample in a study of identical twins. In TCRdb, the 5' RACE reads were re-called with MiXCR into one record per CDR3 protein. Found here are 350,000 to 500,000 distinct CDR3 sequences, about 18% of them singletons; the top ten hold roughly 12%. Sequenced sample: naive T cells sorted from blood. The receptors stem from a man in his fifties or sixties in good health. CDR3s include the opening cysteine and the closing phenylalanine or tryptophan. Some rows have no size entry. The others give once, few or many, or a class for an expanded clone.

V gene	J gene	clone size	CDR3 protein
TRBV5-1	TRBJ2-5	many	CASSSDAGRIGETQYF
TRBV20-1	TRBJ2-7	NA	CSARQRRGEQYF
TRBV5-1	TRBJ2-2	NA	CASSPLPGLAGTGELFF
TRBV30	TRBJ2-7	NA	CAWRRAYEQYF
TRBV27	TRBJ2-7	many	CASSLIAGSSYEQYF
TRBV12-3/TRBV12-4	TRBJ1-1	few	CASSARGGDTEAFF
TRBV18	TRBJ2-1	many	CASSPGQGGREQFF
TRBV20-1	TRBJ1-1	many	CSARDVAVGYNTEAFF
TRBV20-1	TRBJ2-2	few	CSAPGTRSTGELFF
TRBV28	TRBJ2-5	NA	CASREGQETQYF
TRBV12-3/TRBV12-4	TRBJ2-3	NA	CASSLGRVLADTQYF
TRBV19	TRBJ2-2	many	CASSNLRTGRDTGELFF
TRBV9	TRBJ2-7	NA	CASSPSGSGIGYEQYF
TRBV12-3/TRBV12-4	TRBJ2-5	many	CASSLAGVRETQYF
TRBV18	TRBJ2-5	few	CASSPVAVQLAQYF
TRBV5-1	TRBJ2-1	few	CASSLRGKGEQFF
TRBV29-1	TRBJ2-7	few	CSVEVQGPTNEQYF
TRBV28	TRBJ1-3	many	CASRQGAGNTIYF
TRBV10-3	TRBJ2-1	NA	CAISETEWISGEGFLHEQFF
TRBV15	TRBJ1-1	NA	CATSRVSEGYTEAFF
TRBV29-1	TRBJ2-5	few	CSVARNIRETQYF
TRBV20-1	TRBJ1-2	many	CSATGQTYGYTF
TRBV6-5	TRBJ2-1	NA	CASSYASGIGEQFF
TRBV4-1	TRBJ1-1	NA	CASSQADKTNTEAFF
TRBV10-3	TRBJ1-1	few	CAINEFADRDTEAFF
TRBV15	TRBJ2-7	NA	CATSRVAGLTYEQYF